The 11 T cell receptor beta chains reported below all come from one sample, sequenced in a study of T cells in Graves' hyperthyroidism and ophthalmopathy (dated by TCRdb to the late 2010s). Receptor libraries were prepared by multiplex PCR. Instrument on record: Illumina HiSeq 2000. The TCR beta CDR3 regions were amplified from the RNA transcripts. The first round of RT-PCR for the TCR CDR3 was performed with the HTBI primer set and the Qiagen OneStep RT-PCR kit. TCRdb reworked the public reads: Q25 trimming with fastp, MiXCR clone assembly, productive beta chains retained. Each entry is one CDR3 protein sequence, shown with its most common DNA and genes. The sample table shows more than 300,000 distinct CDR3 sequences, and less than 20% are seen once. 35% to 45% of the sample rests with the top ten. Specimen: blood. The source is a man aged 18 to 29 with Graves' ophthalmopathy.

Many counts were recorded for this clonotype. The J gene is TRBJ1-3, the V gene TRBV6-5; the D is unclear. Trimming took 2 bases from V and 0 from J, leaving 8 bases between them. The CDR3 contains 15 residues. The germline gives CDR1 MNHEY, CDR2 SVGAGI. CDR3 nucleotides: TGTGCCAGCAGTTACGGTCGGAGCTCTGGAAACACCATATATTTT. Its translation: CASSYGRSSGNTIYF.

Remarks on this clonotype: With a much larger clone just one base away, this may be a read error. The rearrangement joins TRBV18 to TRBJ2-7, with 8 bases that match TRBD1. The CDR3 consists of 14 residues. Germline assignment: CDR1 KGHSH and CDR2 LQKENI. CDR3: CASSPRQGAYEQCF. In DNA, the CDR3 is TGTGCCAGCTCACCAAGGCAGGGGGCCTACGAGCAGTGCTTC.

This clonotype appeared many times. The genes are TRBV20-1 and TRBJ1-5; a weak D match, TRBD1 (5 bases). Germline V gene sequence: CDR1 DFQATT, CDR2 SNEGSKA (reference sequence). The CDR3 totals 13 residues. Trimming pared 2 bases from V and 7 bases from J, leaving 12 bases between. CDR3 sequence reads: CSARPEGSQPQHF. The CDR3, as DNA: TGCAGTGCTAGACCCGAGGGGAGCCAGCCCCAGCATTTT.

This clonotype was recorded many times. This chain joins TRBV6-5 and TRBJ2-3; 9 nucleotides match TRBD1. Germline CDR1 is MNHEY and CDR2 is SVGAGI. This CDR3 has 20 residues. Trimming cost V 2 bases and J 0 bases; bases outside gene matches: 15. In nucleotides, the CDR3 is TGTGCCAGCAGTTACGAGGACAGGGGAGGGACGAGACTCAGCACAGATACGCAGTATTTT. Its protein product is CASSYEDRGGTRLSTDTQYF.

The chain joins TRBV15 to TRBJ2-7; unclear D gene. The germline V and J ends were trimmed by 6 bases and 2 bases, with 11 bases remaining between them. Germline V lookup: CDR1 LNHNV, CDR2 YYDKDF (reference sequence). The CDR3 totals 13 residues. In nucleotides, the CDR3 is TGTGCCACCAGTCAGGACCGGGCCTACGAGCAGTACTTC. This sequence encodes CATSQDRAYEQYF.

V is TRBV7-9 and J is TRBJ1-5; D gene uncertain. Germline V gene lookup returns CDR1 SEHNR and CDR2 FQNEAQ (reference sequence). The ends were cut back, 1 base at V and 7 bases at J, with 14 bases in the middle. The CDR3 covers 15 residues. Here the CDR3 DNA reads TGTGCCAGCAGCTTAGGGTTCCCCGGAAAACAGCCCCAGCATTTT. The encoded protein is CASSLGFPGKQPQHF.

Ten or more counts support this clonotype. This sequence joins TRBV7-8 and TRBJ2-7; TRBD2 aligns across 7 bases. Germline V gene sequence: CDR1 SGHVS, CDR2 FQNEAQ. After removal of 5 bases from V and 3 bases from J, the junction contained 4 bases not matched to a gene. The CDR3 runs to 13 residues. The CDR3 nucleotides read TGTGCCAGCAGCCTCGGACTAGACTACGAGCAGTACTTC. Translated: CASSLGLDYEQYF.

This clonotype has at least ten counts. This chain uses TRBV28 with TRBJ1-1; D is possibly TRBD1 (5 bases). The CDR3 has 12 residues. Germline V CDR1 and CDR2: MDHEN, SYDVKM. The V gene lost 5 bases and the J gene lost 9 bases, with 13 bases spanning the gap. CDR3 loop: CASSPDSSKAFF. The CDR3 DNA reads TGTGCCAGCAGTCCCGACAGTTCTAAAGCTTTCTTT. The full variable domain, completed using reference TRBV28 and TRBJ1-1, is DVKVTQSSRYLVKRTGEKVFLECVQDMDHENMFWYRQDPGLGLRLIYFSYDVKMKEKGDIPEGYSVSREKKERFSLILESASTNQTSMYLCASSPDSSKAFFGQGTRLTVV.

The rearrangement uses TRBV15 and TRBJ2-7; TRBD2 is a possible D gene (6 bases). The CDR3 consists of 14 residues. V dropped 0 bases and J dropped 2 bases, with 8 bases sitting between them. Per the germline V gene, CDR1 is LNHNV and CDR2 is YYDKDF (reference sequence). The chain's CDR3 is CATSREEGPYEQYF. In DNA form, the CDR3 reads TGTGCCACCAGCAGAGAGGAGGGTCCCTACGAGCAGTACTTC.

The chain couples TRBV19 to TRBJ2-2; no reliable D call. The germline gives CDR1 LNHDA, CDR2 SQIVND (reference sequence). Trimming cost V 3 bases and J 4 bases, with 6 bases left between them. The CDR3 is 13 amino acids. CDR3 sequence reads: CASSIRITGELFF. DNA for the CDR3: TGTGCCAGTAGTATCCGAATCACCGGGGAGCTGTTTTTT.

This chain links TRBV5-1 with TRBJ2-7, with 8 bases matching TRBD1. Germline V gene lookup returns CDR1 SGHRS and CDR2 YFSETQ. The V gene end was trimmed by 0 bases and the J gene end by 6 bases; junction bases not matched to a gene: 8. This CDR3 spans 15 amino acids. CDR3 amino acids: CASSLEQGVYSEQYF. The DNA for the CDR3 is TGCGCCAGCAGCTTGGAACAGGGGGTTTATAGCGAGCAGTACTTC.